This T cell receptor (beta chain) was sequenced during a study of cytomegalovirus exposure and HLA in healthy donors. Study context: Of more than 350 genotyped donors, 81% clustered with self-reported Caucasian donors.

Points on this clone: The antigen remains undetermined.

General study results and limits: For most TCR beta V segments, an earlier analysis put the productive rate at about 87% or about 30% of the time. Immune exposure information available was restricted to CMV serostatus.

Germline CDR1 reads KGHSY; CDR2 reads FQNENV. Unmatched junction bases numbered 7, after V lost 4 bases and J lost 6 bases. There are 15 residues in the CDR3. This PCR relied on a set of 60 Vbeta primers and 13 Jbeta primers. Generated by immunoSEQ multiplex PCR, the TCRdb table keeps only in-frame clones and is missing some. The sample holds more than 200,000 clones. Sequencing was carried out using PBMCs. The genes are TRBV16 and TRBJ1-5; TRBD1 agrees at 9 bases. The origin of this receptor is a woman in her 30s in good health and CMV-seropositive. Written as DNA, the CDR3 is TGTGCCAGCAGCCCGCGGGGACAGGGAACTCAGCCCCAGCATTTT. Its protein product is CASSPRGQGTQPQHF.